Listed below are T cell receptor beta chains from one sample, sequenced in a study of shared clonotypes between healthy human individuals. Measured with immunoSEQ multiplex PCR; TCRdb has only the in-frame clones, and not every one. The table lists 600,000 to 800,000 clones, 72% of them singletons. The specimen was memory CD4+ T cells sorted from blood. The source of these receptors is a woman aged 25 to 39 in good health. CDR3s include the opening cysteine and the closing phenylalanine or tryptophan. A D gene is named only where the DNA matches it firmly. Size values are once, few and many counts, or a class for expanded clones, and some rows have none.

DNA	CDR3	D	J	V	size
TGTGCCACCTTCGCGGCTGGGCGAGCTGGGGAGCAGTACTTC	CATFAAGRAGEQYF	-	TRBJ2-7	TRBV6-5	-
TGTGCCAGCAGGGGACTAGCGGAGAACGAAGAGACCCAGTACTTC	CASRGLAENEETQYF	TRBD2	TRBJ2-5	TRBV27	-
TGTGCCAGCAGCTCCAGGACAGGGTATCAGCCCCAGCATTTT	CASSSRTGYQPQHF	TRBD1	TRBJ1-5	TRBV7-8	-
TGCGCCAGCAGAGTAGCGGGAGACTACAATGAGCAGTTCTTC	CASRVAGDYNEQFF	TRBD2	TRBJ2-1	TRBV5-1	few
TGTGCCAGCAGTGAAGCACTCTTCGGTACAGATACGCAGTATTTT	CASSEALFGTDTQYF	-	TRBJ2-3	TRBV2	-
TGTGCCAGCAGCTTGACCACGGCGAGCACAGATACGCAGTATTTT	CASSLTTASTDTQYF	-	TRBJ2-3	TRBV7-7	once
TGTGCCAGCTCACTAGGAGATGGCTACACCTTC	CASSLGDGYTF	-	TRBJ1-2	TRBV18	-
TGTGCCAGCAGATCCGGGACTAGCGGAGGGAATGAGCAGTTCTTC	CASRSGTSGGNEQFF	TRBD2	TRBJ2-1	TRBV6-5	-
TGTGCCAGCAGCGTAGGGCAGGGGGCAGATACCGGGGAGCTGTTTTTT	CASSVGQGADTGELFF	TRBD1	TRBJ2-2	TRBV9	-
TGCGCCAGCAGCTCCCCAGGACTAGCGGGGGGGGCCTCCGCGACGCAGTATTTT	CASSSPGLAGGASATQYF	TRBD2	TRBJ2-3	TRBV5-1	-
TGTGCCAGCAGTACCGCCTATGGAGCTAAGGGGAATCAGCCCCAGCATTTT	CASSTAYGAKGNQPQHF	-	TRBJ1-5	TRBV5-8	once
TGTGCCAGCAGCTTAGCAGAGACCCAGTACTTC	CASSLAETQYF	-	TRBJ2-5	TRBV11-2	few
TGTGCCAGCAGTTTAGGCGGGGGGGCTTGGAACACTGAAGCTTTCTTT	CASSLGGGAWNTEAFF	-	TRBJ1-1	TRBV28	once
TGTGCCAGCAGCTTAGCGCGGACTAGCGGCTACGAGCAGTACTTC	CASSLARTSGYEQYF	TRBD2	TRBJ2-7	TRBV7-6	once
TGCGCCAGCAGCATAAACGAGGGGACGTATTTT	CASSINEGTYF	-	TRBJ2-3	TRBV5-1	few
TGTGCCTGGAGTGCGGGACAGAATCAGCCCCAGCATTTT	CAWSAGQNQPQHF	TRBD1	TRBJ1-5	TRBV30	-
TGTGCCAGCTCTCGACTTGCCCCGGGACAGGGGATCTACGAGCAGTACTTC	CASSRLAPGQGIYEQYF	TRBD1	TRBJ2-7	TRBV18	-
TGTGCCAGCAGTTTCCGGGGAAGAACCAGTTCACCCCTCCACTTT	CASSFRGRTSSPLHF	-	TRBJ1-6	TRBV27	-
TGTGCCAGCAGTTTTCGGGACAGGGGTTTCTTC	CASSFRDRGFF	TRBD1	TRBJ2-1	TRBV28	-
TGTGCCAGCAGCATAACTAGCGGGAGATACGAGCAGTACTTC	CASSITSGRYEQYF	TRBD2	TRBJ2-7	TRBV7-2	once
TGCGCCAGCAGCCAAGAAAAACCAGGGGGCATTGGCTACACCTTC	CASSQEKPGGIGYTF	TRBD1	TRBJ1-2	TRBV4-1	-
TGTGCCAGCAGCTTAATTCCCGCTAGCAAGGGCTACAATGAGCAGTTCTTC	CASSLIPASKGYNEQFF	-	TRBJ2-1	TRBV7-9	-
TGTGCCAGCGTAACTAGCGGGGGAAGCACAGATACGCAGTATTTT	CASVTSGGSTDTQYF	TRBD2	TRBJ2-3	TRBV2	-